This T cell receptor beta chain came from a study of OX40 agonist ivuxolimab in advanced cancers. The overall study: Patients received ivuxolimab, an agonistic anti-OX40 (CD134) antibody. Prior anti-PD-1, anti-PD-L1 or anti-CTLA-4 therapy was allowed; 40% to 50% had some.

This clone was found a few times. As yet, its antigen is unknown. Regarding the study as a whole: The authors also found low normalized T-cell clonal expansion in some nonresponders.

Libraries were prepared by immunoSEQ multiplex PCR; TCRdb keeps only in-frame clonotypes and omits some of them. The table includes about 63,000 clones, roughly four fifths detected once. Samples were taken at baseline and on day 1 of cycles 4 and 7. This CDR3 contains 14 residues. V shed 4 bases and J shed 7 bases, with 14 bases lying between them. Germline V CDR1 and CDR2: GTSNPN, SVGIG (reference sequence). The specimen comprised CD4+ or CD8+ T cells sorted from blood, sampled in a trial of the OX40 agonist ivuxolimab. The clonotype was recovered from an adult with an advanced solid tumor such as melanoma, head and neck, liver or kidney cancer. This rearrangement joins TRBV30 to TRBJ1-6; D is unclear. The CDR3 is CAWTVLGSNSPLHF. The CDR3 bases are TGTGCCTGGACCGTATTAGGGTCCAATTCACCCCTCCACTTT. Using reference TRBV30 and TRBJ1-6 for the parts outside the CDR3, the full variable domain is SQTIHQWPATLVQPVGSPLSLECTVEGTSNPNLYWYRQAAGRGLQLLFYSVGIGQISSEVPQNLSASRPQDRQFILSSKKLLLSDSGFYLCAWTVLGSNSPLHFGNGTRLTVT.